These T cell receptor beta chains were read from a single sample in a study of read filtering for tumor transcriptome and immune sequencing. MiXCR, applied by TCRdb to the reads, yields one record per CDR3 protein. Here the sample spans 100,000 to 150,000 distinct CDR3 sequences, approximately 13% being singletons. Material: a population of CD138-negative cells sorted from bone marrow. The receptors here all came from a donor at least 40 years old with multiple myeloma. Both conserved end residues are part of each CDR3. A D gene is named only where the DNA matches it firmly. A row's size may be missing; if present it is once, few, many or a size class.

D	V	size	J	DNA	CDR3
TRBD1	TRBV7-9	many	TRBJ2-5	TGTGCCAGCAGCTTAGAGGGGGACAGGGCCCAAGAGACCCAGTACTTC	CASSLEGDRAQETQYF
NA	TRBV6-2/TRBV6-3	many	TRBJ2-3	TGTGCCTCCGGTTTATCCTCTAGCACAGATACGCAGTATTTT	CASGLSSSTDTQYF
NA	TRBV18	many	TRBJ2-5	TGTGCCAGCTCACCCGCGGAGACCCAGTACTTC	CASSPAETQYF
NA	TRBV29-1	many	TRBJ2-3	TGCAGCCTCCTAGGTCAGGGGAGCACAGATACGCAGTATTTT	CSLLGQGSTDTQYF
TRBD2	TRBV10-3	NA	TRBJ2-3	TGTGCCACCTCGACTAGCGGTCCGGGTACGCAGTATTTT	CATSTSGPGTQYF
NA	TRBV6-1	NA	TRBJ2-2	TGTGCCAGCAATACAGACAAGGACACCGGGGAGCTGTTTTTT	CASNTDKDTGELFF
NA	TRBV7-8	many	TRBJ2-6	TGTGCCAGCAGCTTAAAGGTTCCCAGGGGCACCTCTGGGGCCAACGTCCTGACTTTC	CASSLKVPRGTSGANVLTF
NA	TRBV5-6	NA	TRBJ2-1	TGTGCCAGCAGGATGGACAGAAGGGACAATGGGCAGTTCTTC	CASRMDRRDNGQFF
TRBD1	TRBV10-3	few	TRBJ1-2	TGTGCCATCAGCCCGGGACAGAGGGGCTACACCTTC	CAISPGQRGYTF
NA	TRBV7-6	NA	TRBJ1-5	TGTGCCAGCAGCTTAGGGACAGACAATCAGCCCCAGCATTTT	CASSLGTDNQPQHF
TRBD1	TRBV12-3/TRBV12-4	many	TRBJ2-1	TGTGCCAGCAGTTTGTGGACAGGGGGCTACAATGAGCAGTTCTTC	CASSLWTGGYNEQFF
NA	TRBV11-2	many	TRBJ1-1	TGTGCCAGCAGCGCCACCCCATATGAAGCTTTCTTT	CASSATPYEAFF
TRBD2	TRBV15	NA	TRBJ2-3	TGTGCCACCAGCAGAGATTTGGCTAGCGGGAGTATCGCAGATACGCAGTATTTT	CATSRDLASGSIADTQYF
TRBD1	TRBV6-1	many	TRBJ1-5	TGTGCCAGCAGAAGACAGGGGACCTCGGCCCAGCATTTT	CASRRQGTSAQHF
TRBD2	TRBV28	many	TRBJ2-7	TGTGCCAGCAGTCTCGGGACTAGCGGGAACGAGCAGTACTTC	CASSLGTSGNEQYF
TRBD1	TRBV27	many	TRBJ2-5	TGTGCCAGCAGTTCGGACAGGCAAGAGACCCAGTACTTC	CASSSDRQETQYF
NA	TRBV6-2/TRBV6-3	many	TRBJ2-1	TGTGCCAGCAGTTACTCCCGGGGCTCCACCGGAGGGTACAATGAGCAGTTCTTC	CASSYSRGSTGGYNEQFF
TRBD1	TRBV4-1	many	TRBJ1-5	TGCGCCAGCAGCCAAGAGGGACAGAATAGCAATCAGCCCCAGCATTTT	CASSQEGQNSNQPQHF
NA	TRBV14	many	TRBJ1-2	TGTGCCAGCAGCCAAGATGGTATACGTCGGGACACCGGTCACTATGGCTACACCTTC	CASSQDGIRRDTGHYGYTF
TRBD2	TRBV12-3/TRBV12-4	many	TRBJ2-1	TGTGCCAGCAGCCCCGGGGGGGATCGCGAGCAGTTCTTC	CASSPGGDREQFF
TRBD1	TRBV6-5	many	TRBJ1-4	TGTGCCAGCAACTCCGGGACAGGGGGTTTGACGGGAGAAAAACTGTTTTTT	CASNSGTGGLTGEKLFF
NA	TRBV7-2	many	TRBJ2-5	TGTGCCAGCAGCGTACACGGGGCTCTACAAGAGACCCAGTACTTC	CASSVHGALQETQYF
NA	TRBV29-1	many	TRBJ1-1	TGCAGCGTTGGGTCCCGACCTGTGGGGTGGGTCACTGAAGCTTTCTTT	CSVGSRPVGWVTEAFF
TRBD1	TRBV7-8	many	TRBJ2-3	TGTGCCAGCAGCCCAGACAGGGGGATGGGAGATACGCAGTATTTT	CASSPDRGMGDTQYF
NA	TRBV7-9	many	TRBJ1-1	TGTGCCAGCAGCCCCGGTGGGGGTGAGGGCGAAGCTTTCTTT	CASSPGGGEGEAFF
NA	TRBV4-1	many	TRBJ2-5	TGCGCCAGCAGCCAAGATCGGTCCGTCCTTGAGACCCAGTACTTC	CASSQDRSVLETQYF
NA	TRBV29-1	many	TRBJ2-2	TGCAGCGTCGGGTTGGCTAGTGTATACACCGGGGAGCTGTTTTTT	CSVGLASVYTGELFF
NA	TRBV29-1	few	TRBJ1-1	TGCAGCGTTGACGAAGTGGACACTGAAGCTTTCTTT	CSVDEVDTEAFF
NA	TRBV12-5	many	TRBJ2-1	TGTGCTAGTGGTTTGCGGGCATTGGGTGAGCAGTTCTTC	CASGLRALGEQFF
NA	TRBV5-1	few	TRBJ1-6	TGCGCCAGCAGCTATATGAATTCACCCCTCCACTTT	CASSYMNSPLHF
NA	TRBV4-1	many	TRBJ1-5	TGCGCCAGCAGCCCACGAGGGGTGAGTCAGCCCCAGCATTTT	CASSPRGVSQPQHF
NA	TRBV6-1	NA	TRBJ2-2	TGTGCCAGCAGGGGGGATGCGCCCAACTCGAACACCGGGGAGCTGTTTTTT	CASRGDAPNSNTGELFF
TRBD1	TRBV2	many	TRBJ1-6	TGTGCCAGCAGTGAAGCGATACCGGGACAGAGATCACCCCTCCACTTT	CASSEAIPGQRSPLHF
NA	TRBV10-1	NA	TRBJ2-3	TGCGCCAGCAGTGATAACAGGGAGAGCACAGATACGCAGTATTTT	CASSDNRESTDTQYF
TRBD2	TRBV7-2	many	TRBJ2-1	TGTGCCAGCAGGACTAGCGGGGTATCCTACAATGAGCAGTTCTTC	CASRTSGVSYNEQFF
TRBD1	TRBV12-3/TRBV12-4	many	TRBJ1-1	TGTGCCAGCAGTTTGACAGGGACTAGCACTGAAGCTTTCTTT	CASSLTGTSTEAFF
NA	TRBV20-1	NA	TRBJ1-2	TGCAGTGCGGCCAAAAAGAGACAGAGCTATGGCTACACCTTC	CSAAKKRQSYGYTF
NA	TRBV28	many	TRBJ1-1	TGTGCCAGCAGTTTGAGACCGAACACTGAAGCTTTCTTT	CASSLRPNTEAFF
NA	TRBV7-8	NA	TRBJ1-4	TGTGCCATCAGCTTATGGAAGGGACCTAATGAAAAACTGTTTTTT	CAISLWKGPNEKLFF
TRBD2	TRBV20-1	many	TRBJ2-5	TGCAGTGCTAGATCCAGCGGGAGGGAGACCCAGTACTTC	CSARSSGRETQYF
NA	TRBV4-2	few	TRBJ2-1	TGTACCAGCAGCCAAGTGTTGAGGGGTTCCAATGAGCAGTTCTTC	CTSSQVLRGSNEQFF
TRBD1	TRBV20-1	NA	TRBJ2-1	TGCAGTGCTCGGGACAGGGTGAATGAGCAGTTCTTC	CSARDRVNEQFF
NA	TRBV11-2	many	TRBJ2-3	TGTGCCAGCAGCTTACGGGCTAGCACAGATACGCAGTATTTT	CASSLRASTDTQYF
TRBD1	TRBV29-1	many	TRBJ2-5	TGCAGCGTCGACAGGGGGTTTGCAGAGACCCAGTACTTC	CSVDRGFAETQYF
NA	TRBV28	many	TRBJ1-2	TGTGCCAGCCGCCCCCCAGGGGAAGGCTACACCTTC	CASRPPGEGYTF
NA	TRBV7-9	many	TRBJ1-1	TGTGCCAGCAGCTTCTCTCAGTCGGGCACTGAAGCTTTCTTT	CASSFSQSGTEAFF
NA	TRBV5-1	many	TRBJ1-1	TGCGCCAGCAGCTTGTACACCATGAACACTGAAGCTTTCTTT	CASSLYTMNTEAFF
NA	TRBV19	many	TRBJ1-2	TGTGCCAGTACCCGGACACCCTCAGCTAACTATGGCTACACCTTC	CASTRTPSANYGYTF
NA	TRBV20-1	few	TRBJ1-2	TGCAGTGCTAGACCCGAGGGGTCACAGTACTATGGCTACACCTTC	CSARPEGSQYYGYTF
TRBD1	TRBV24-1	many	TRBJ2-1	TGTGCCACCAGTGACCCGGACAGGGTGACGGGCAATGAGCAGTTCTTC	CATSDPDRVTGNEQFF
TRBD2	TRBV7-9	few	TRBJ2-3	TGTGCCAGCAGCCCTCGGGGAGGGGCCGTCGGCACAGATACGCAGTATTTT	CASSPRGGAVGTDTQYF
TRBD2	TRBV3-1	few	TRBJ2-3	TGTGCCAGCAGTGGACTAGCGGGAACTCGACGAGGAACAGATACGCAGTATTTT	CASSGLAGTRRGTDTQYF
TRBD2	TRBV30	many	TRBJ2-1	TGTGCCTGGAGTCGGGAGGGCCGGAGGAATGAGCAGTTCTTC	CAWSREGRRNEQFF
NA	TRBV7-6	few	TRBJ2-5	TGTGCCAGCAGCCATCAGGGGGGGGGGGCCAGGTACCAAGAGACCCAGTACTTC	CASSHQGGGARYQETQYF
NA	TRBV14	many	TRBJ2-1	TGTGCCAGCAGCCAACTGGGAGTTGATGAGCAGTTCTTC	CASSQLGVDEQFF